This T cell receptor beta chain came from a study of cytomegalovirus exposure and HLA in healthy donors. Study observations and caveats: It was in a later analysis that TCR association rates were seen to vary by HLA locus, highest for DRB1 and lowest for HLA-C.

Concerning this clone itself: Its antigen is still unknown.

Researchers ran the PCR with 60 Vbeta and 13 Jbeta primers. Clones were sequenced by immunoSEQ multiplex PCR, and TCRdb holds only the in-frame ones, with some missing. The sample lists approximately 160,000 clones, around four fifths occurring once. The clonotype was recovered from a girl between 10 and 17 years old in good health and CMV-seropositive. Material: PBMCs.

In DNA form, the CDR3 reads TGTGCCAGCAGTGGGCGGAGACGGAGGGGATTCCATAATTCACCCCTCCACTTT. Translating it yields CASSGRRRRGFHNSPLHF. This chain joins TRBV6-1 and TRBJ1-6, with a possible D match to TRBD1 (5 bases). Per germline, CDR1 MNHNS and CDR2 SASEGT. The CDR3 has 18 residues. Trimming removed 4 bases at V and 5 bases at J, with 21 bases between.